One T cell receptor beta chain is described in this entry. The data were taken from a study of blood T cell repertoires in COVID-19. Some clones are missing from TCRdb's copy, which holds only in-frame ones; the method was immunoSEQ multiplex PCR. The repertoire holds a few hundred thousand clones, with around 85% as singletons. The germline CDR1 and CDR2 sequences are SGHTA and FQGNSA. Trimming cost V 1 base and J 8 bases, with 9 bases left between them. This CDR3 has 13 amino acids. This rearrangement joins TRBV7-2 to TRBJ2-1; D is possibly TRBD1 (6 bases). The sequenced sample consisted of peripheral blood. This TCR was sampled from an older woman with COVID-19, enrolled during active disease. CDR3 amino acids: CASSLGQEDEQFF. CDR3 sequence (DNA): TGTGCCAGCAGCTTAGGACAGGAAGATGAGCAGTTCTTC.